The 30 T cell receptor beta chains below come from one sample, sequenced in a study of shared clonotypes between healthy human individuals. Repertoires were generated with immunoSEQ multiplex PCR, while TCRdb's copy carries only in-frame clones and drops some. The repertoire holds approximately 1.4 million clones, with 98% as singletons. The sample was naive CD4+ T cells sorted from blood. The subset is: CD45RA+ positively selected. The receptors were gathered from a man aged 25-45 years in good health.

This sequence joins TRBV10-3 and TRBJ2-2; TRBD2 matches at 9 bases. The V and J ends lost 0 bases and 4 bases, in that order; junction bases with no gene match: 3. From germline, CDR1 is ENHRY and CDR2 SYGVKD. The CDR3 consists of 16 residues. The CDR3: CAISESASGTTGELFF. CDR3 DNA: TGTGCCATCAGTGAGTCTGCTAGCGGGACCACCGGGGAGCTGTTTTTT.

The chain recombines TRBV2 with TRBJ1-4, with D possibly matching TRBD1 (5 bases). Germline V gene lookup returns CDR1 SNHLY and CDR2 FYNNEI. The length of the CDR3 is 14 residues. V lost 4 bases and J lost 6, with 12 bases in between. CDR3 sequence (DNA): TGTGCCAGCAGTGGGTGGTTGGGGGATGAAAAACTGTTTTTT. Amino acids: CASSGWLGDEKLFF. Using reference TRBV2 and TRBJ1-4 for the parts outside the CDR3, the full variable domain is EPEVTQTPSHQVTQMGQEVILRCVPISNHLYFYWYRQILGQKVEFLVSFYNNEISEKSEIFDDQFSVERPDGSNFTLKIRSTKLEDSAMYFCASSGWLGDEKLFFGSGTQLSVL.

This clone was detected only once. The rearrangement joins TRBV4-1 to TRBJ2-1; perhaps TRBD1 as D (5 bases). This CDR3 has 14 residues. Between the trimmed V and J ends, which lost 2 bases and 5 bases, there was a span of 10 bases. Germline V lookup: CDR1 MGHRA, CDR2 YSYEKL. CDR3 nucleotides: TGCGCCAGCAGCCAACCGACAGTTCACAATGAGCAGTTCTTC. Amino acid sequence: CASSQPTVHNEQFF.

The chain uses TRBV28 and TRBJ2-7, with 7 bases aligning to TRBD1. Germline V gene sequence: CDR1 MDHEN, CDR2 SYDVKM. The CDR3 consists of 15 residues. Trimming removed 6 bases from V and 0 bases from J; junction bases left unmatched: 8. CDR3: CASRHLGGDSYEQYF. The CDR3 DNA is TGTGCCAGCAGACACCTAGGGGGCGACTCCTACGAGCAGTACTTC.

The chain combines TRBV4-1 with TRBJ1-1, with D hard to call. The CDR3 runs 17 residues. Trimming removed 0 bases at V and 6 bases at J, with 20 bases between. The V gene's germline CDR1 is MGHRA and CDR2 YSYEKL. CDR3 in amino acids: CASSQDRSGSWVAEAFF. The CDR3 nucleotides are TGCGCCAGCAGCCAAGATCGATCGGGCAGTTGGGTGGCTGAAGCTTTCTTT.

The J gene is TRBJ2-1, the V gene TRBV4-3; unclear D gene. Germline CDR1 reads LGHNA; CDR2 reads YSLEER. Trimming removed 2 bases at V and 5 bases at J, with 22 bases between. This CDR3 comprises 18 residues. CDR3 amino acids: CASSQRPPSSLGNNEQFF. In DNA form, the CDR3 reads TGCGCCAGCAGCCAACGGCCGCCATCCTCGCTCGGCAACAATGAGCAGTTCTTC.

In nucleotides, the CDR3 is TGCGCCAGCAGCCACCCAACACAGGGTCCCACCTACGAGCAGTACTTC. Translation: CASSHPTQGPTYEQYF. This chain links TRBV4-1 with TRBJ2-7; D is possibly TRBD1 (6 bases). V was shortened by 3 bases and J by 2 bases, with 17 bases between the two germline ends. The CDR3 runs 16 residues. Germline CDR1 MGHRA, CDR2 YSYEKL.

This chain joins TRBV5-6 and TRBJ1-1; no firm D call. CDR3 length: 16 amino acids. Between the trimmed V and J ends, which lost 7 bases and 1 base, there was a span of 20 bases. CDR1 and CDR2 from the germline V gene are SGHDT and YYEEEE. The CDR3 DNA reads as TGTGCCAGCCGGATTTCGGGCTTGGTTCCGAACACTGAAGCTTTCTTT. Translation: CASRISGLVPNTEAFF.

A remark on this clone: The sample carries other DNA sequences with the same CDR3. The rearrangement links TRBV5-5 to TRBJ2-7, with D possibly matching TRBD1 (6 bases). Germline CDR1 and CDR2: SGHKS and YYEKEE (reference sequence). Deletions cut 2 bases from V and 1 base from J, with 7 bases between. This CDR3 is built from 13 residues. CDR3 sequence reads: CASSLQGSYEQYF. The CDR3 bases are TGTGCCAGCAGCTTACAGGGTTCCTACGAGCAGTACTTC. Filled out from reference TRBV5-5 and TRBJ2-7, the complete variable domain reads DAGVTQSPTHLIKTRGQQVTLRCSPISGHKSVSWYQQVLGQGPQFIFQYYEKEERGRGNFPDRFSARQFPNYSSELNVNALLLGDSALYLCASSLQGSYEQYFGPGTRLTVT.

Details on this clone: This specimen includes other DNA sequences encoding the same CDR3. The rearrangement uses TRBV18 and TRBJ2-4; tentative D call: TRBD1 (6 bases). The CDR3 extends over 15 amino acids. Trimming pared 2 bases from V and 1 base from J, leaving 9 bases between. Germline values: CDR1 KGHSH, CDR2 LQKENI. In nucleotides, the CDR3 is TGTGCCAGCTCACCAGGGGGCTTGGCCAAAAACATTCAGTACTTC. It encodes CASSPGGLAKNIQYF.

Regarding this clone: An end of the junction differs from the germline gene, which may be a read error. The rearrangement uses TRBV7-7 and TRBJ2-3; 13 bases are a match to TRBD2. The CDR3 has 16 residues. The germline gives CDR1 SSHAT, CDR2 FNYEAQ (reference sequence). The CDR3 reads CASSAWTSGRTDTQYF. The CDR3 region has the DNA TGTGCTAGCAGCGCCTGGACTAGCGGGAGAACAGATACGCAGTATTTT.

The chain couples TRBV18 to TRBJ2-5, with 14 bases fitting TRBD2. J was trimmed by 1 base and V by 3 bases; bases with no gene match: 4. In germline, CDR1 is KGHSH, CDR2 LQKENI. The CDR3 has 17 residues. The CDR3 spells CASSPPGTSGSQETQYF. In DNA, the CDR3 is TGTGCCAGCTCACCTCCGGGGACTAGCGGGAGCCAAGAGACCCAGTACTTC.

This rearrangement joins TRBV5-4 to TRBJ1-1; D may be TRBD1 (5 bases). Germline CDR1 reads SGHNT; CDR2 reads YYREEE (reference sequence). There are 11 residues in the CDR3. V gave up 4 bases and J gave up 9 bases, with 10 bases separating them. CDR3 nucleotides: TGTGCCAGCAGCCGGGACTTCCAAGCTTTCTTT. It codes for CASSRDFQAFF.

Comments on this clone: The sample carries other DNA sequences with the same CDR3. As DNA, the CDR3 is TGTGCCAGCAGCTTGGGACTAGCGGGAACTGATACGCAGTATTTT. Protein: CASSLGLAGTDTQYF. The chain joins TRBV7-9 to TRBJ2-3, with 13 bases lining up with TRBD2. Germline V gene sequence: CDR1 SEHNR, CDR2 FQNEAQ (reference sequence). The CDR3 runs 15 residues. V lost 3 bases, J lost 6 bases, and 3 bases stayed unmatched.

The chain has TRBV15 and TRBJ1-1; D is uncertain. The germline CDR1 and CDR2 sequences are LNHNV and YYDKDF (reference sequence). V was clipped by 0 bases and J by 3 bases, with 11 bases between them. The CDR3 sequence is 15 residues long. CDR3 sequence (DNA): TGTGCCACCAGCAGAGACCGACGGGCGGACACTGAAGCTTTCTTT. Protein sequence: CATSRDRRADTEAFF.

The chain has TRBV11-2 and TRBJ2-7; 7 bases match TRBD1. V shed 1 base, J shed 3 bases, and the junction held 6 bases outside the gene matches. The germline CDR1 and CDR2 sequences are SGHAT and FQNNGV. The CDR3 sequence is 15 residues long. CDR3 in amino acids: CASSLVTGADYEQYF. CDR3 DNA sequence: TGTGCCAGCAGCTTAGTTACAGGGGCGGACTACGAGCAGTACTTC.

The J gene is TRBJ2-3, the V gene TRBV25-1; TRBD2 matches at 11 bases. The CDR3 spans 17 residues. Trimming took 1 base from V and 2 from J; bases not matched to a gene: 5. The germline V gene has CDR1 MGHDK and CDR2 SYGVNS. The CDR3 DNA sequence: TGTGCCAGCAGTGAATTGACTAGCGGGATTAACACAGATACGCAGTATTTT. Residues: CASSELTSGINTDTQYF.

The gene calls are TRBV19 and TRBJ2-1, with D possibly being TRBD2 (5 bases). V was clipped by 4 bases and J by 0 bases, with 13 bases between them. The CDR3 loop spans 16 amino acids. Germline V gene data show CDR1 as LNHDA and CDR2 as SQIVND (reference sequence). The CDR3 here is CASSTYSGLSYNEQFF. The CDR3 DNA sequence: TGTGCCAGTAGTACTTACAGCGGCCTCTCCTACAATGAGCAGTTCTTC.

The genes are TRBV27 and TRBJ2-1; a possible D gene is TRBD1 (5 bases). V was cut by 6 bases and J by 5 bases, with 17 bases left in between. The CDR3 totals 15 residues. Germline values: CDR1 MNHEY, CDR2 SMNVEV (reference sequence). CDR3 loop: CASSRTGSRDNEQFF. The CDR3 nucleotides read TGTGCCAGCAGCCGTACAGGATCCCGGGACAATGAGCAGTTCTTC.

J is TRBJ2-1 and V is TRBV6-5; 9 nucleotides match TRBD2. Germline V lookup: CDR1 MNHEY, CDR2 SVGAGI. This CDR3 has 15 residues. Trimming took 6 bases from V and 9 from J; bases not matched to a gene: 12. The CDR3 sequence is CASSFTAGGEGEQFF. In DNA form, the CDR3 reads TGTGCCAGCAGCTTTACGGCGGGAGGGGAGGGTGAGCAGTTCTTC.

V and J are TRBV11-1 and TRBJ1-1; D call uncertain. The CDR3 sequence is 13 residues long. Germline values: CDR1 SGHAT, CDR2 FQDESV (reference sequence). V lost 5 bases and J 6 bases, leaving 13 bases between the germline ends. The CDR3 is CASSPSGYPEAFF. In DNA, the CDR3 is TGTGCCAGCAGCCCCTCCGGGTACCCTGAAGCTTTCTTT.

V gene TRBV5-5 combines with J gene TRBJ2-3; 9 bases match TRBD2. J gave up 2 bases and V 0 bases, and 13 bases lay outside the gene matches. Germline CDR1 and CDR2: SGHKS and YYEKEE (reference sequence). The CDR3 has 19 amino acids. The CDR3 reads CASSLGLADSGPNTDTQYF. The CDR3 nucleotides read TGTGCCAGCAGCTTGGGACTAGCGGATTCGGGACCCAACACAGATACGCAGTATTTT.

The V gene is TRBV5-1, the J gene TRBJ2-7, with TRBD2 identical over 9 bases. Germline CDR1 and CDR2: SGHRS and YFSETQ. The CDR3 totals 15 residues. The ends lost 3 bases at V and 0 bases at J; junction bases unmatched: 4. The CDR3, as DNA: TGCGCCAGCAGCTACGGGACTAGCAGCTCCTACGAGCAGTACTTC. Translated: CASSYGTSSSYEQYF.

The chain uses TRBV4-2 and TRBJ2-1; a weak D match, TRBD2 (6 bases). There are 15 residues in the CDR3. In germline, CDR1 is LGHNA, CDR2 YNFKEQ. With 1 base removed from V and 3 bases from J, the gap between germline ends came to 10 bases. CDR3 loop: CASSQGRGSYNEQFF. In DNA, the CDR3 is TGTGCCAGCAGCCAAGGACGGGGGAGCTACAATGAGCAGTTCTTC.

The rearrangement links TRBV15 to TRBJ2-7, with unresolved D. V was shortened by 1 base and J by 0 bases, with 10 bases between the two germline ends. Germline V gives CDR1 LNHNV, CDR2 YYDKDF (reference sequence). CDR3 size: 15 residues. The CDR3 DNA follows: TGTGCCACCAGCAGAGGTTTTGGAAGCTCCTACGAGCAGTACTTC. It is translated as CATSRGFGSSYEQYF.

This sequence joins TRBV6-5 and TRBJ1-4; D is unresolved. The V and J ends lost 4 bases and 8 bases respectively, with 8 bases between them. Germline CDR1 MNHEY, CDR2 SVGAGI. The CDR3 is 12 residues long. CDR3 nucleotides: TGTGCCAGCAGTTCGTTGGGCGAAAAACTGTTTTTT. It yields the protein CASSSLGEKLFF.

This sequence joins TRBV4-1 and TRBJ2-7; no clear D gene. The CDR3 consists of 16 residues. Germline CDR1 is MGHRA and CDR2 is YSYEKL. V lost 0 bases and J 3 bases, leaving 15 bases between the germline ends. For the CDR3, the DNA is TGCGCCAGCAGCCAAGATGGGGTGACAAAGCGCTACGAGCAGTACTTC. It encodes CASSQDGVTKRYEQYF.

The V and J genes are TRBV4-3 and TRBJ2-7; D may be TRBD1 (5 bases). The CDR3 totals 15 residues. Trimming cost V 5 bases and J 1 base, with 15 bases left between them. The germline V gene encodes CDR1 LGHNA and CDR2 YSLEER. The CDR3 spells CASSLGAGRSYEQYF. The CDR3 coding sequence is TGCGCCAGCAGCTTAGGAGCAGGGCGATCCTACGAGCAGTACTTC.

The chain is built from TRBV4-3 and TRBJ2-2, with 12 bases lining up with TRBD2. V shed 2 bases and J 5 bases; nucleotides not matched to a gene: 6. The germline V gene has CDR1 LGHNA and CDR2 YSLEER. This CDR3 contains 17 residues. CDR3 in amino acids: CASSQTPTSGRTGELFF. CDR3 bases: TGCGCCAGCAGCCAAACCCCGACTAGCGGGAGAACCGGGGAGCTGTTTTTT.

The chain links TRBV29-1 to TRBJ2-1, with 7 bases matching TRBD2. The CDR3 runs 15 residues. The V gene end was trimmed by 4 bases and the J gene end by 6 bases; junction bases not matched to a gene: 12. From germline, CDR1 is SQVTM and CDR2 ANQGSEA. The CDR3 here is CSVVNPVRGTNEQFF. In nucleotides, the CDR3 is TGCAGCGTTGTAAACCCGGTGCGGGGGACCAATGAGCAGTTCTTC.